This TCR beta chain came from a study of OX40 agonist ivuxolimab in advanced cancers. Study-level information: Previous treatment with anti-PD-1, anti-PD-L1 or anti-CTLA-4 therapy was allowed; approximately 40% had received some.

V was clipped by 1 base and J by 6 bases; unmatched bases: 4. Germline CDR1 is LGHNA and CDR2 is YNFKEQ. The CDR3 spans 15 residues. Study-level results: The study observed clonal expansion of CD4+ and CD8+ blood T cells by week 6 at 0.1 to 3.0 mg/kg. The study found that CD8+ T cells averaged more expanded clones than CD4+.

Comment on this clone: Its antigen is not identified.

The investigators sampled blood at baseline, at cycle 4 day 1, and at cycle 7 day 1. Assay used: immunoSEQ multiplex PCR; TCRdb lists only in-frame clones, some missing. The sample carries tens of thousands of clones, over 75% recorded once. Sequencing used CD4+ or CD8+ T cells sorted from blood, obtained in a trial of the OX40 agonist ivuxolimab. The V gene is TRBV4-2, the J gene TRBJ2-1; 9 bases agree with TRBD2. The source is an adult with an advanced solid tumor such as melanoma, head and neck, liver or kidney cancer. CDR3 nucleotide sequence: TGTGCCAGCAGCCAAGCCAGCGGGAGGCCCAATGAGCAGTTCTTC. Its protein product is CASSQASGRPNEQFF.